Each of the 16 T cell receptor beta chains below was sequenced from the same sample in a study of human T cells and chemical hapten exposure. This sample's time point: pre-sensitization, week 0. Indicated treatment: therapeutic diphenylcyclopropenone sensitization with weekly scalp DPC. TCRdb re-derived calls from the RACE reads in MiXCR, one entry per CDR3 protein. The sample carries about 120,000 distinct CDR3 sequences, about 13% recorded once. Sample: whole blood, taken in connection with sensitization to the hapten diphenylcyclopropenone (DPC). Source of these receptors: a woman aged 18-30 years with alopecia areata. Some clones in this sample may be carry-over from other donors' samples.

The chain joins TRBV6-2 or TRBV6-3 to TRBJ1-1; D is uncertain. With 7 bases removed from V and 4 bases from J, the gap between germline ends came to 13 bases. The CDR3 consists of 13 residues. Germline values: CDR1 MNHEY, CDR2 SVGEGT. CDR3 sequence: CASTHLGRTEAFF. DNA for the CDR3: TGTGCCAGCACCCACCTTGGGCGCACTGAAGCTTTCTTT.

The sample holds many counts of this clonotype. The V and J genes are TRBV28 and TRBJ1-4, with 8 bases matching TRBD1. The CDR3 runs 15 residues. The trim removed 6 bases at V and 3 bases at J, leaving 6 bases unmatched. The germline gives CDR1 MDHEN, CDR2 SYDVKM. The CDR3 bases are TGTGCCAGCAGAACTACAGGGGGGCCTAATGAAAAACTGTTTTTT. Translation gives CASRTTGGPNEKLFF.

This clonotype was recorded a few times. The rearrangement links TRBV3-1 to TRBJ2-3; D is perhaps TRBD2 (5 bases). The CDR3 has 17 residues. CDR1 is LGHDT, CDR2 YNNKEL, per germline (reference sequence). V was shortened by 3 bases and J by 0 bases, with 16 bases between the two germline ends. This chain's CDR3 is CASSHGLPFTSTDTQYF. The CDR3 bases are TGTGCCAGCAGCCACGGACTTCCCTTCACTAGCACAGATACGCAGTATTTT.

In its sample, this clonotype was seen many times. This chain uses TRBV6-6 with TRBJ1-1, with D hard to call. CDR1 and CDR2 (germline): MNHNY, SVGAGI (reference sequence). V was shortened by 2 bases and J by 0 bases, with 10 bases between the two germline ends. The CDR3 sequence is 15 residues long. CDR3 loop: CASSYGKSLNTEAFF. CDR3 nucleotide sequence: TGTGCCAGCAGTTACGGTAAATCTCTGAACACTGAAGCTTTCTTT.

The chain employs TRBV9 and TRBJ2-7; a possible D gene is TRBD1 (6 bases). CDR1 and CDR2 (germline): SGDLS, YYNGEE. V shed 0 bases and J shed 6 bases, with 7 bases lying between them. The CDR3 covers 12 residues. CDR3 in DNA: TGTGCCAGCAGCGTAGTAGGGGGCGAGCAGTACTTC. Its protein is CASSVVGGEQYF.

This clonotype has a handful of counts. J is TRBJ1-1 and V is TRBV29-1; D may be TRBD1 (5 bases). CDR3 length equals 11 residues. Deletions cut 4 bases from V and 4 bases from J, with 7 bases between. Germline V gene lookup returns CDR1 SQVTM and CDR2 ANQGSEA. CDR3 amino acids: CSVVGGTEAFF. CDR3 DNA: TGCAGCGTTGTGGGGGGCACTGAAGCTTTCTTT. Drawing the rest from reference TRBV29-1 and TRBJ1-1, the complete variable domain is SAVISQKPSRDICQRGTSLTIQCQVDSQVTMMFWYRQQPGQSLTLIATANQGSEATYESGFVIDKFPISRPNLTFSTLTVSNMSPEDSSIYLCSVVGGTEAFFGQGTRLTVV.

This clonotype was seen a handful of times. The rearrangement joins TRBV12-3 or TRBV12-4 to TRBJ2-7; possible D gene TRBD2, 5 bases. Trimming cost V 2 bases and J 7 bases, with 15 bases left between them. This CDR3 contains 14 residues. The CDR3 coding sequence is TGTGCCAGCAGTTTATGGACTCATCAGAGGGAGCAGTACTTC. Protein sequence: CASSLWTHQREQYF.

The J gene is TRBJ1-2, the V gene TRBV20-1; D unresolved. The CDR3 extends over 10 amino acids. Germline V gives CDR1 DFQATT, CDR2 SNEGSKA (reference sequence). V was pared by 3 bases and J by 10 bases, with 9 bases between. The CDR3 here is CSASLDVYTF. In DNA, the CDR3 is TGCAGTGCTAGCCTGGATGTCTACACCTTC.

The chain couples TRBV18 to TRBJ1-1, with D uncertain. Germline lookup yields CDR1 KGHSH and CDR2 LQKENI. V lost 0 bases to trimming and J lost 8 bases, with 13 bases between them. The CDR3 extends over 14 amino acids. As DNA, the CDR3 is TGTGCCAGCTCACCACCGATGAAGGGAGGGGAAGCTTTCTTT. The encoded protein is CASSPPMKGGEAFF.

This clonotype was counted a few times. The chain recombines TRBV6-1 with TRBJ1-5; no clear D gene. The CDR3 has 14 amino acids. Deletions cut 3 bases from V and 0 bases from J, with 6 bases between. The germline V gene encodes CDR1 MNHNS and CDR2 SASEGT. CDR3 nucleotides: TGTGCCAGCAGTGAGAGTGATAGCAATCAGCCCCAGCATTTT. The encoded protein is CASSESDSNQPQHF.

CDR3 region: CASSPAVRETQYF. The CDR3 coding sequence is TGCGCCAGCAGCCCCGCCGTTCGGGAGACCCAGTACTTC. The chain uses TRBV5-1 and TRBJ2-5; D uncertain. The CDR3 spans 13 residues. In germline, CDR1 is SGHRS, CDR2 YFSETQ. V lost 4 bases and J lost 5, with 12 bases in between.

A few counts support this clonotype. The chain carries TRBV29-1 and TRBJ2-7; D remains unclear. The germline V gene encodes CDR1 SQVTM and CDR2 ANQGSEA. V lost 4 bases and J lost 7, with 8 bases in between. The CDR3 length is 10 residues. CDR3 coding DNA: TGCAGCGTTGGGGTCGGGGAGCAGTACTTC. Amino acids: CSVGVGEQYF.

V is TRBV3-1 and J is TRBJ2-7; tentative D call: TRBD1 (5 bases). Trimming left V 4 bases short and J 6 bases short, with 19 bases between. The CDR3 spans 15 residues. Germline CDR1 and CDR2: LGHDT and YNNKEL (reference sequence). The CDR3 here is CASSREAGLASEQYF. The CDR3 DNA reads as TGTGCCAGCAGCCGTGAGGCAGGGTTGGCTAGCGAGCAGTACTTC.

The chain has TRBV24-1 and TRBJ2-1; TRBD1 is a possible D gene (6 bases). The germline CDR1 and CDR2 sequences are KGHDR and SFDVKD. The CDR3 extends over 15 amino acids. V lost 6 bases and J lost 1, with 12 bases in between. The CDR3, as DNA: TGTGCCACCAGTTATATGCAGGGGTCCTACAATGAGCAGTTCTTC. Encoded protein: CATSYMQGSYNEQFF.

This chain connects TRBV4-2 to TRBJ2-7; the D gene is possibly TRBD1 (5 bases). The CDR3 consists of 14 residues. V lost 0 bases, J lost 4 bases, and 10 bases lay in between. Looked up from germline, CDR1 is LGHNA and CDR2 is YNFKEQ. CDR3: CASSQEGRDYEQYF. Written as DNA, the CDR3 is TGTGCCAGCAGCCAAGAAGGCAGGGATTACGAGCAGTACTTC.

V is TRBV4-2 and J is TRBJ2-7, with no clear D. V dropped 5 bases and J dropped 6 bases, with 11 bases sitting between them. The CDR3 covers 12 residues. Germline CDR1 is LGHNA and CDR2 is YNFKEQ. CDR3 nucleotides: TGTGCCAGCAGCTTCACGACTGGCGAGCAGTACTTC. Protein product: CASSFTTGEQYF.